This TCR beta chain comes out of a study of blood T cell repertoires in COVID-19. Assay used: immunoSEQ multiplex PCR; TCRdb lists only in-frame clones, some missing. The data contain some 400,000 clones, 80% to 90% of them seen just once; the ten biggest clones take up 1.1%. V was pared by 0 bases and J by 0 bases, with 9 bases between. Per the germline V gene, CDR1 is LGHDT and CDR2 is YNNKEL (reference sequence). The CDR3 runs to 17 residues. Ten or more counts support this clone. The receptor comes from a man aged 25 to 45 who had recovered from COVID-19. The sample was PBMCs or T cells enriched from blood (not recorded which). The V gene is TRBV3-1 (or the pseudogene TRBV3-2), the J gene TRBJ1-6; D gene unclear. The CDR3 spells CASSQDPWSSYNSPLHF. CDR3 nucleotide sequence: TGTGCCAGCAGCCAAGATCCTTGGAGCTCCTATAATTCACCCCTCCACTTT.